Below are 11 T cell receptor beta chains sequenced from a single sample in a study of blood T cells in healthy people across ages. Using a J-beta primer mix together with a sample-barcoded 5' primer, a second PCR was run for about 7 to 12 cycles. TCRdb re-derived calls from the 5' RACE reads in MiXCR, one entry per CDR3 protein. The data hold about 1.1 million distinct CDR3 sequences, with around two fifths observed a single time. Source material: blood. These receptors came from a man aged 18 to 35 in good health.

This clonotype appeared a few times. This chain uses TRBV20-1 with TRBJ1-2; D perhaps matches TRBD1 (6 bases). This CDR3 is built from 14 residues. Trimming took 6 bases from V and 0 from J, leaving 14 bases between them. Germline V lookup: CDR1 DFQATT, CDR2 SNEGSKA (reference sequence). As DNA, the CDR3 is TGCAGTGCATCGGGGGGGGCCCCTAACTATGGCTACACCTTC. Translated: CSASGGAPNYGYTF.

This clonotype was counted between two and nine times. The chain has TRBV6-1 and TRBJ2-3, with TRBD2 identical over 10 bases. Per germline, CDR1 MNHNS and CDR2 SASEGT. This CDR3 is 16 amino acids long. V was clipped by 8 bases and J by 0 bases; unmatched bases: 8. CDR3 sequence reads: CASRPTSGESTDTQYF. Here the CDR3 DNA reads TGTGCCAGCCGTCCTACTAGCGGGGAAAGCACAGATACGCAGTATTTT.

The V call is TRBV19, the J call TRBJ2-1; 10 bases match TRBD2. This CDR3 comprises 17 residues. From germline, CDR1 is LNHDA and CDR2 SQIVND (reference sequence). J lost 6 bases, V lost 6 bases, and 14 bases had no gene match. This CDR3 reads CASRPLLAGGFANEQFF. The CDR3 nucleotides are TGTGCCAGTAGGCCGCTTTTAGCGGGGGGCTTTGCCAATGAGCAGTTCTTC.

This clonotype was found a few times. The chain links TRBV12-3 or TRBV12-4 to TRBJ1-2; 7 bases align to TRBD1. Trimming took 10 bases from V and 5 from J; bases not matched to a gene: 7. The CDR3 contains 12 residues. The CDR3 DNA reads TGTGCCACCCAGGGGGTTTCGTATGGCTACACCTTC. This sequence encodes CATQGVSYGYTF.

The genes are TRBV2 and TRBJ2-7, with D possibly being TRBD1 (6 bases). Trimming pared 6 bases from V and 6 bases from J, leaving 12 bases between. Germline V gives CDR1 SNHLY, CDR2 FYNNEI. The CDR3 spans 12 residues. The DNA of the CDR3 is TGTGCCAGCAGGCTAACAGGGTTCGAGCAGTACTTC. It yields the protein CASRLTGFEQYF.

As regards this clonotype: Just one base apart from a much larger clone, this may be a read error. The chain uses TRBV6-1 and TRBJ1-2; D call uncertain. Germline V gene lookup returns CDR1 MNHNS and CDR2 SASEGT. Trimming cost V 6 bases and J 3 bases, with 14 bases left between them. The CDR3 runs to 14 residues. The CDR3 reads CASRETPGDYGYTF. The DNA for the CDR3 is TGTGCCAGCAGGGAAACCCCGGGTGACTATGGCTACACCTTC.

The rearrangement joins TRBV12-3 or TRBV12-4 to TRBJ1-6; D may be TRBD1 (6 bases). The V and J ends lost 6 bases and 7 bases respectively, with 13 bases between them. CDR3 length: 14 residues. CDR3 nucleotides: TGTGCCAGCAGATTACAGGGCCGGAATTCACCCCTCCACTTT. Its translation: CASRLQGRNSPLHF.

This clonotype has only one observation. The chain employs TRBV6-1 and TRBJ1-4, with D possibly TRBD1 on 6 matching bases. This CDR3 is 19 amino acids long. Per germline, CDR1 MNHNS and CDR2 SASEGT. Trimming cost V 6 bases and J 6 bases, with 29 bases left between them. In nucleotides, the CDR3 is TGTGCCAGCAGCCGCCTCAAACAGGGCGGGATGGGTCTTGATGAAAAACTGTTTTTT. This encodes CASSRLKQGGMGLDEKLFF.

This clonotype was picked up a small number of times. The gene calls are TRBV5-1 and TRBJ2-6; no definite D call. Germline V gene data show CDR1 as SGHRS and CDR2 as YFSETQ. The ends were cut back, 1 base at V and 4 bases at J, with 9 bases in the middle. The CDR3 is 15 residues long. The CDR3, as DNA: TGCGCCAGCAGCTTGACGGGTCTCGGGGCCAACGTCCTGACTTTC. This sequence encodes CASSLTGLGANVLTF.

The V call is TRBV10-3, the J call TRBJ1-1; 7 positions agree with TRBD1. This CDR3 is built from 14 residues. Unmatched junction bases numbered 5, after V lost 6 bases and J lost 1 base. Germline V gene lookup returns CDR1 ENHRY and CDR2 SYGVKD. The CDR3 here is CAIRGDRENTEAFF. CDR3 sequence (DNA): TGTGCCATCAGGGGGGACAGAGAGAACACTGAAGCTTTCTTT.

The V and J genes are TRBV5-1 and TRBJ2-1; no reliable D call. The ends were cut back, 0 bases at V and 0 bases at J, with 16 bases in the middle. CDR3 length equals 18 residues. Germline CDR1 reads SGHRS; CDR2 reads YFSETQ. DNA of the CDR3: TGCGCCAGCAGCTTGGGAGTGAAGACCTGGATCTCCTACAATGAGCAGTTCTTC. This codes for CASSLGVKTWISYNEQFF.